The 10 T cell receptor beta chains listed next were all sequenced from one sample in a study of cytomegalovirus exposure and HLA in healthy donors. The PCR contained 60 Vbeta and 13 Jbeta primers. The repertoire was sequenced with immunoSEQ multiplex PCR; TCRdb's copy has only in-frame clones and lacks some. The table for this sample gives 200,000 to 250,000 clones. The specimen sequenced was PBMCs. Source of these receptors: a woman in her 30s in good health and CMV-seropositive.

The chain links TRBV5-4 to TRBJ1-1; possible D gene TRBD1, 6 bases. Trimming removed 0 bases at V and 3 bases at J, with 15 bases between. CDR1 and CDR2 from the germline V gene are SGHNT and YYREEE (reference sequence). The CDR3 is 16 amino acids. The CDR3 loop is CASSLGLGGVDTEAFF. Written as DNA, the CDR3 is TGTGCCAGCAGCTTGGGACTAGGGGGGGTGGACACTGAAGCTTTCTTT. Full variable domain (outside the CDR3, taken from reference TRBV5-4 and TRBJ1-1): ETGVTQSPTHLIKTRGQQVTLRCSSQSGHNTVSWYQQALGQGPQFIFQYYREEENGRGNFPPRFSGLQFPNYSSELNVNALELDDSALYLCASSLGLGGVDTEAFFGQGTRLTVV.

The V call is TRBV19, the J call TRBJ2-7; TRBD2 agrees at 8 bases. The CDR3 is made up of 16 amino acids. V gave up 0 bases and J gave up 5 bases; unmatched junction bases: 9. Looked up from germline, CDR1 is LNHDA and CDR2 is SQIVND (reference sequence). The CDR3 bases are TGTGCCAGTAGTATAGATCAGCGGGGGCCTTACAACGAGCAGTACTTC. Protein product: CASSIDQRGPYNEQYF.

CDR3 in DNA: TGTGCCAGCAGGCGTTCCGGGGACAATCCACCCCTCCACTTT. This translates into CASRRSGDNPPLHF. V is TRBV6-5 and J is TRBJ1-6, with D possibly matching TRBD1 (6 bases). This CDR3 is 14 amino acids long. The germline V and J ends were trimmed by 6 bases and 11 bases, with 17 bases remaining between them. Per germline, CDR1 MNHEY and CDR2 SVGAGI.

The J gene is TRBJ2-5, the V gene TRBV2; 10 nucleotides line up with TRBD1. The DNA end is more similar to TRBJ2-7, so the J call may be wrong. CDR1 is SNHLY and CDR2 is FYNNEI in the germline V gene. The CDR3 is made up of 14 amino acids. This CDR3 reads CASSGQGAYYEQYF. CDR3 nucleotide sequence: TGTGCCAGCAGTGGACAGGGGGCATACTACGAGCAGTACTTC.

The CDR3 DNA reads TGTGCCAGCAGCGTAGAGGGGCAGAGCTCCTACGAGCAGTACTTC. Protein sequence: CASSVEGQSSYEQYF. V is TRBV9 and J is TRBJ2-7; D is perhaps TRBD1 (5 bases). Germline CDR1 and CDR2: SGDLS and YYNGEE. The CDR3 sequence is 15 residues long. The germline V and J ends were trimmed by 0 bases and 0 bases, with 10 bases remaining between them.

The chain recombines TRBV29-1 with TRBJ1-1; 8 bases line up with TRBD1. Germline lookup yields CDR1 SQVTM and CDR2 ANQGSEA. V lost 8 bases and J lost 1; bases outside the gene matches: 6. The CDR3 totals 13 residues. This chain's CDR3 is CSSGTGTNTEAFF. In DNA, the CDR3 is TGCAGCTCCGGGACAGGAACGAACACTGAAGCTTTCTTT.

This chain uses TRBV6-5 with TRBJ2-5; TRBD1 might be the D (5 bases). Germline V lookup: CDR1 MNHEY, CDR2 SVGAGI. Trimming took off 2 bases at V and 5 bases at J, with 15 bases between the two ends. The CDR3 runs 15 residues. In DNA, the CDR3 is TGTGCCAGCAGTTACGGGGCAGGGTTTAGGGAGACCCAGTACTTC. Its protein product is CASSYGAGFRETQYF.

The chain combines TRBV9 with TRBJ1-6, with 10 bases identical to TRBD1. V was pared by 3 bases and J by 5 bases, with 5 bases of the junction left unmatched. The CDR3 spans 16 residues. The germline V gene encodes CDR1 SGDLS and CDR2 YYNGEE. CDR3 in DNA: TGTGCCAGCAGCGCGGACAGGGGGGGAAATAATTCACCCCTCCACTTT. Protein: CASSADRGGNNSPLHF.

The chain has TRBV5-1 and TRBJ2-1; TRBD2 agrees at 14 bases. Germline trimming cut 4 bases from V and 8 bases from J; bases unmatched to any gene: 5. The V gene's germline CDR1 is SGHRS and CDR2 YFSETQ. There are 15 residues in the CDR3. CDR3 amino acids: CASSRGLAGVDEQFF. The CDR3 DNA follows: TGCGCCAGCAGCAGGGGACTAGCGGGAGTAGATGAGCAGTTCTTC.

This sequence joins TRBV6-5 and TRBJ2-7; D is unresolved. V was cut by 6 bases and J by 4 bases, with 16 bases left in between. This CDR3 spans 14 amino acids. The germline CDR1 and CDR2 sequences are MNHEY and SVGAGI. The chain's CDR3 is CASRLLSSAYEQYF. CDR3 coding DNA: TGTGCCAGCAGGTTACTGTCAAGCGCGTACGAGCAGTACTTC.